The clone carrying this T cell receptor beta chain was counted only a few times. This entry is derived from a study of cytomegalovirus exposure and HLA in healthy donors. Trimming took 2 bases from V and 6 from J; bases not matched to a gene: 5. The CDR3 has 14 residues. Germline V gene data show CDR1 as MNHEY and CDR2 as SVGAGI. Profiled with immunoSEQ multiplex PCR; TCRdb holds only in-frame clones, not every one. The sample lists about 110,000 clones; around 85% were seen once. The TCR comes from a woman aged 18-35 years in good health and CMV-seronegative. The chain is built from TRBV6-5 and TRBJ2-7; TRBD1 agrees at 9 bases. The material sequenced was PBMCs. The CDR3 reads CASSYGQGTGEQYF. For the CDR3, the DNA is TGTGCCAGCAGTTACGGACAGGGGACGGGCGAGCAGTACTTC.